The sequence of this T cell receptor beta chain was determined in a study of T-cell memory formation after mild COVID-19. This clonotype was observed a handful of times. Its antigen is unknown. The CDR3 has 14 residues. The germline V gene has CDR1 SGHAT and CDR2 FQNNGV. V lost 3 bases and J 1 base, leaving 10 bases between the germline ends. TCRdb called the 5' RACE reads again in MiXCR, with one record for every CDR3 protein. In the table there are over 55,000 distinct CDR3 sequences, 12% of which are singletons. Overall study results and limits: SARS-CoV-2 specificity was not confirmed for second-wave clones peaking on day 37. Memory sampled before infection contained some responding clones, suggesting cross-reactive memory joined.

Material for sequencing was PBMCs or a T cell subset sorted from them (not recorded which). The rearrangement joins TRBV11-2 to TRBJ2-7; D remains ambiguous. The TCR was taken from a man between 18 and 35 years old who had mild COVID-19 (a few samples of this study predate the infection). Cell type and time point are not known. In DNA, the CDR3 is TGTGCCAGCAGCTTCAACAGTTTTTCCTACGAGCAGTACTTC. As protein: CASSFNSFSYEQYF.